There are a few counts of the clone carrying this TCR beta chain. The antigen remains unidentified. These data come from a study of cytomegalovirus exposure and HLA in healthy donors. Overall study findings and caveats: The authors enumerated over 150 TCR beta chains as linked to cytomegalovirus. Some highly shared sequence variants likely arose as a pipeline artifact.

CDR1 SGHAT and CDR2 FQNNGV come from the germline V gene. The CDR3 spans 18 residues. With 3 bases clipped from V and 0 bases from J, the junction kept 4 bases outside the gene matches. PCR involved 60 Vbeta and 13 Jbeta primers. Authors' methods: An analysis performed later counted 70 million to 90 million unique TCR beta chains (roughly 10 million of them shared). Sequencing was performed with immunoSEQ multiplex PCR; in TCRdb, only in-frame clones are kept and a portion is missing. V and J calls and clone size are copied from that table; D and trimming were computed from the DNA. The sample has 100,000 to 150,000 clones, about 81% seen once.

The specimen was PBMCs. The chain joins TRBV11-2 to TRBJ2-2; 13 bases line up with TRBD2. The clonotype comes from a woman in her 30s in good health and CMV-seronegative. CDR3 nucleotides: TGTGCCAGCAGCTTCGGACTAGCGGGGGCTTCGAACACCGGGGAGCTGTTTTTT. Translated: CASSFGLAGASNTGELFF.